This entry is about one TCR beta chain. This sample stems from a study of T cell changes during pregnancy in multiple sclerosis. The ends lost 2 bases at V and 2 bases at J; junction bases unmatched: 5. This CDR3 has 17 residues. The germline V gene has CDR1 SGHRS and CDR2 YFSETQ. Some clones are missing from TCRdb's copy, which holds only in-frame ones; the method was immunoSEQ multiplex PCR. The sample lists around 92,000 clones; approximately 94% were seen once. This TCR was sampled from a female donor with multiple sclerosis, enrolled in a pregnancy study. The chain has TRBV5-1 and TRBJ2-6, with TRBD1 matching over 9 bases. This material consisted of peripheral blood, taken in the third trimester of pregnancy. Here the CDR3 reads CASSFLGTGTGANVLTF. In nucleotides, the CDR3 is TGCGCCAGCAGCTTTCTTGGGACAGGGACTGGGGCCAACGTCCTGACTTTC.